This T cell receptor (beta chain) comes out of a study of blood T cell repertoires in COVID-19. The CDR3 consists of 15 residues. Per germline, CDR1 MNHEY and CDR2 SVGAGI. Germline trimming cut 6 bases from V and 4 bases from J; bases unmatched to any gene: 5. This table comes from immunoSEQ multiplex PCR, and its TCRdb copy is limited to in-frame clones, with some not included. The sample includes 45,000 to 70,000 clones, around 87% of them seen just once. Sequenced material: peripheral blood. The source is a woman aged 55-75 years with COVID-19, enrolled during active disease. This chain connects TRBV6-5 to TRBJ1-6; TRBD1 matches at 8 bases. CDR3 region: CASRGDRRYNSPLHF. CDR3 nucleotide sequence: TGTGCCAGCAGAGGGGACAGGAGATATAATTCACCCCTCCACTTT.